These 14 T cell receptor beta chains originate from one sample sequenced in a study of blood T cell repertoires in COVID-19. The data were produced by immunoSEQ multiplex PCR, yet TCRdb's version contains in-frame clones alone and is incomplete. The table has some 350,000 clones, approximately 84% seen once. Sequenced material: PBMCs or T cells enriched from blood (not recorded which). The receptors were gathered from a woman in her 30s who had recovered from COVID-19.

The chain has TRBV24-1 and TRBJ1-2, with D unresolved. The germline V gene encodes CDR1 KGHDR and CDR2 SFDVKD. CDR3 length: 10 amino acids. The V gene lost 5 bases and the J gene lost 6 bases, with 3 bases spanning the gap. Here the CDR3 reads CATSGDGYTF. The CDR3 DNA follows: TGTGCCACCAGTGGCGATGGCTACACCTTC.

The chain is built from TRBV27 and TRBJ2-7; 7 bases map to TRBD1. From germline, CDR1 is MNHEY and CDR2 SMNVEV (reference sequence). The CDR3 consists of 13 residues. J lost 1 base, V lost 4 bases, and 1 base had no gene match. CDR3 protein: CASSYRGSYEQYF. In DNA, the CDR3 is TGTGCCAGCAGTTACAGGGGATCCTACGAGCAGTACTTC.

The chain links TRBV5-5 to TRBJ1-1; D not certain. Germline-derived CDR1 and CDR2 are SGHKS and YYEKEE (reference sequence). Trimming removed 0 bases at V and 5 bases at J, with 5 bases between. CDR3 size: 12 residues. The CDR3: CASSLERTEAFF. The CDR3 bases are TGTGCCAGCAGCTTGGAGAGGACTGAAGCTTTCTTT.

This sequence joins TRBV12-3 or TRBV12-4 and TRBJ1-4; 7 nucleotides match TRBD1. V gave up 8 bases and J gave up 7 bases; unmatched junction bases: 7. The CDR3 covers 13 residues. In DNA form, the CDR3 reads TGTGCCAGCGGAAGACAGGGAAGTGAAAAACTGTTTTTT. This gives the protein CASGRQGSEKLFF.

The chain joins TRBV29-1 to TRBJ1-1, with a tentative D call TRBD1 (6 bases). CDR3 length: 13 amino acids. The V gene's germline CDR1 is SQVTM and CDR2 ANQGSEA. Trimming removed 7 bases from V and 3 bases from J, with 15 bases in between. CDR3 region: CSGTGNWDTEAFF. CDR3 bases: TGCAGCGGAACAGGGAATTGGGACACTGAAGCTTTCTTT.

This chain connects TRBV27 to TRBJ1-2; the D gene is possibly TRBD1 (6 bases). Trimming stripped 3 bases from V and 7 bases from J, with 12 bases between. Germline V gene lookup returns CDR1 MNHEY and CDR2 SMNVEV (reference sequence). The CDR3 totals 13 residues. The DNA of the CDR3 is TGTGCCAGCAGTTTTGAGGGGGAGCGTGGCTACACCTTC. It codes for CASSFEGERGYTF.

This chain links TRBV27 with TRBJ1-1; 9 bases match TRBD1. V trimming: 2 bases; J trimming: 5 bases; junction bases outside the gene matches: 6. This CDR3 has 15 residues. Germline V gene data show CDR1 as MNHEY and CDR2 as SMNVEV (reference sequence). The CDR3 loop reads CASSLGTGQRTEAFF. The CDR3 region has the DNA TGTGCCAGCAGTTTAGGGACAGGGCAGAGGACTGAAGCTTTCTTT.

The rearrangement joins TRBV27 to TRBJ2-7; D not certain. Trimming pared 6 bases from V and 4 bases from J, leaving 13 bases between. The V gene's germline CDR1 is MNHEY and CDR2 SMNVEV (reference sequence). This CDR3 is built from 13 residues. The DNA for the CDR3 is TGTGCCAGCAGCCCTCACAGAAGTTACGAGCAGTACTTC. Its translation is CASSPHRSYEQYF.

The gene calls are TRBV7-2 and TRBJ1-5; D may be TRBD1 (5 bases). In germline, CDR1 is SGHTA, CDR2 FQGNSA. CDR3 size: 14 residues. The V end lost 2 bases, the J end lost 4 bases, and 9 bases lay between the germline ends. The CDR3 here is CASSLSGPNQPQHF. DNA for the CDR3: TGTGCCAGCAGCTTATCAGGGCCGAATCAGCCCCAGCATTTT.

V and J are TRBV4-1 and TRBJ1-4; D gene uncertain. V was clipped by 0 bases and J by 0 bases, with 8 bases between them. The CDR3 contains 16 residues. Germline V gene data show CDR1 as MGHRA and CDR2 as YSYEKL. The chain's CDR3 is CASSQEISATNEKLFF. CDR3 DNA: TGCGCCAGCAGCCAAGAAATCTCAGCAACTAATGAAAAACTGTTTTTT.

The CDR3 loop reads CASRDRENTEAFF. CDR3 DNA sequence: TGCGCCAGCAGGGACAGGGAGAACACTGAAGCTTTCTTT. This chain joins TRBV5-1 and TRBJ1-1; 8 bases align to TRBD1. V shed 5 bases, J shed 1 base, and the junction held 1 base outside the gene matches. The CDR3 consists of 13 residues. Germline values: CDR1 SGHRS, CDR2 YFSETQ.

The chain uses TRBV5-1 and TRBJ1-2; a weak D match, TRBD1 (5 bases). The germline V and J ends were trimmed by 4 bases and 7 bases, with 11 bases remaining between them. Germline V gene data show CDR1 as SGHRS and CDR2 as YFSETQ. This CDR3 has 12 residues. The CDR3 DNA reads TGCGCCAGCAGCGAAGGGGCGGCTGGCTACACCTTC. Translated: CASSEGAAGYTF.

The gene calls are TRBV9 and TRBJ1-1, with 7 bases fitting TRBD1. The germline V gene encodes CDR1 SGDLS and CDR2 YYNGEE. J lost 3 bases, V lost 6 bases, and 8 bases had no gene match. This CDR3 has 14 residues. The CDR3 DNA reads TGTGCCAGCACCCAAGGGGGCTCGGACACTGAAGCTTTCTTT. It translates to CASTQGGSDTEAFF.

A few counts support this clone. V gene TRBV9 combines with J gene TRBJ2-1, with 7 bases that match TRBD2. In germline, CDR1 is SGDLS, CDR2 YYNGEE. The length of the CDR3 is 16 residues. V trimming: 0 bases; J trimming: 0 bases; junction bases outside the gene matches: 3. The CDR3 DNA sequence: TGTGCCAGCAGCGTAGGGCTAGCGGACTCCTACAATGAGCAGTTCTTC. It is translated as CASSVGLADSYNEQFF.